The subject of this entry is one TCR beta chain. Its specificity is unknown. This specimen belongs to a study of cytomegalovirus exposure and HLA in healthy donors. Study-level findings and limits: No immune exposure information besides CMV serostatus was available.

The primer mix had 60 Vbeta and 13 Jbeta primers. Clones were sequenced by immunoSEQ multiplex PCR, and TCRdb holds only the in-frame ones, with some missing. Of under 120,000 clones detected, 60% to 85% appear once; the ten largest clones hold over 4%. Germline assignment: CDR1 SNHLY and CDR2 FYNNEI. V shed 6 bases and J 4 bases; nucleotides not matched to a gene: 8. CDR3 size: 15 residues. Sequencing was carried out using PBMCs. This receptor was obtained from a female donor in good health and CMV-seropositive. The V and J genes are TRBV2 and TRBJ2-5; 10 positions agree with TRBD1. As DNA, the CDR3 is TGTGCCAGCAGCGCCGGGACAGGGGTCTTAGAGACCCAGTACTTC. As protein: CASSAGTGVLETQYF.